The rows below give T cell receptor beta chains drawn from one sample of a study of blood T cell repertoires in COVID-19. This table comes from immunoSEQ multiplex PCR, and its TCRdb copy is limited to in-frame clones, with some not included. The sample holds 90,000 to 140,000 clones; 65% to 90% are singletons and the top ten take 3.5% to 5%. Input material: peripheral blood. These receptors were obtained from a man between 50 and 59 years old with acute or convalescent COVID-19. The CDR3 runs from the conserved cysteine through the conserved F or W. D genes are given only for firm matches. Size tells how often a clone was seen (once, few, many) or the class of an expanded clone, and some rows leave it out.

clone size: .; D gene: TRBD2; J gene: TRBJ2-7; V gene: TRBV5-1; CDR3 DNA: TGCGCCAGCAGCTTGTATGGGACTAGCGGCTCCTACGAGCAGTACTTC; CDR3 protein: CASSLYGTSGSYEQYF
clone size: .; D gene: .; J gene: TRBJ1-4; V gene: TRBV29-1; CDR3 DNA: TGCAGCGTTCGAGGTGGTTCAACTAATGAAAAACTGTTTTTT; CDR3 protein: CSVRGGSTNEKLFF
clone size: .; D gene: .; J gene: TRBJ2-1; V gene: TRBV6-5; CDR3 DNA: TGTGCCAGCAGTTCCCAGGGGCGCCCTCCCTCCAATGAGCAGTTCTTC; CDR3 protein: CASSSQGRPPSNEQFF
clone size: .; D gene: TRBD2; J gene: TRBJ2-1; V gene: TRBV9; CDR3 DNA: TGTGCCAGCAGCGGAAGCGGGAGTATTGCAGATGAGCAGTTCTTC; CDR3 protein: CASSGSGSIADEQFF
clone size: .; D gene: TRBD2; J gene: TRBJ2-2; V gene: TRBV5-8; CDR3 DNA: TGTGCCAGCAGCTTGACTAGCGGGAGTTTAGACACCGGGGAGCTGTTTTTT; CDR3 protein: CASSLTSGSLDTGELFF
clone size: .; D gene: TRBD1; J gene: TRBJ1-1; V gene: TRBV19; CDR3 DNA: TGTGCCAGTAGTCAGGGGGGCCGTGGGCTTTTCACTGAAGCTTTCTTT; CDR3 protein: CASSQGGRGLFTEAFF
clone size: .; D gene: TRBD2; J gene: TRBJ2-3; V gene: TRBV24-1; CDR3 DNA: TGTGCCACCAGTGAAGGGACTAGCGGGCACACAGATACGCAGTATTTT; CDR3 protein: CATSEGTSGHTDTQYF
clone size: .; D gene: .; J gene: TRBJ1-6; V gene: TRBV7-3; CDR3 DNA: TGTGCCAGCAGCCAGAAGGCCGGGGATTCACCCCTCCACTTT; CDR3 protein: CASSQKAGDSPLHF
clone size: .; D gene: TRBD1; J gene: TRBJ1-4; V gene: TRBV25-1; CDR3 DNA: TGTGCCAGCAGTGAATACGAGGGGGCAAGTGAAAAACTGTTTTTT; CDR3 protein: CASSEYEGASEKLFF
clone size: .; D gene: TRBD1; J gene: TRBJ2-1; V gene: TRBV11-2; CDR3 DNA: TGTGCCAGCAGCTCAGGGGGCGGGCCTATAGTAGCCTACAATGAGCAGTTCTTC; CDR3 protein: CASSSGGGPIVAYNEQFF
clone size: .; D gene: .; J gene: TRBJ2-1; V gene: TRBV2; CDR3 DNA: TGTGCCAGCAGCACAACCTACAATGAGCAGTTCTTC; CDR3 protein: CASSTTYNEQFF
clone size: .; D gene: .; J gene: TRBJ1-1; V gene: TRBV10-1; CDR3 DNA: TGCGCCAGCAGCTTTGCGGGGGGCCCCACTGAAGCTTTCTTT; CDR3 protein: CASSFAGGPTEAFF
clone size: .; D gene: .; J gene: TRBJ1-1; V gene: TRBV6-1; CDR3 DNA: TGTGCCAGCAGTGAATCCCCCCCGACAGCAGAAGCTTTCTTT; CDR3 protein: CASSESPPTAEAFF
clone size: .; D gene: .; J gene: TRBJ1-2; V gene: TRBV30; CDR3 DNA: TGTGCCTGGAGTGTACGTGGGGGCTGGTTTGGCTACACCTTC; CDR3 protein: CAWSVRGGWFGYTF
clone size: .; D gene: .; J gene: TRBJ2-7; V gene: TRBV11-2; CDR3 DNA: TGTGCCAGCAGCTTAGGTCAGGGATTCGAGCAGTACTTC; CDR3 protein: CASSLGQGFEQYF
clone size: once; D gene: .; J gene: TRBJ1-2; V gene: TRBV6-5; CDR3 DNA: TGTGCCAGCAGTTACTCGGGGGGGACGGGCTACACCTTC; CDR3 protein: CASSYSGGTGYTF
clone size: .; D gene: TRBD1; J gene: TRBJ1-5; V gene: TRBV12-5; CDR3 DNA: TGTGCTAGTGGTTTGCCCATGGGACAGGGGGCACATAGCAATCAGCCCCAGCATTTT; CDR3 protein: CASGLPMGQGAHSNQPQHF
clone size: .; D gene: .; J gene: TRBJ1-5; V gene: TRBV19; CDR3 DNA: TGTGCCAGTAGTATCGGCGGGCCCCAGCATTTT; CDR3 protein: CASSIGGPQHF
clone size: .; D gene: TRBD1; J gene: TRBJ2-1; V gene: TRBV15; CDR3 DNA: TGTGCCACCAGCAGCAGGACAGGGAAAGGGGACAATGAGCAGTTCTTC; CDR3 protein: CATSSRTGKGDNEQFF
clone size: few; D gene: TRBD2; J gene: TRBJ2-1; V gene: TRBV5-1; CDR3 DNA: TGCGCCAGCAGTGACGGACTAGCGGGAAATGAGCAGTTCTTC; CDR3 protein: CASSDGLAGNEQFF
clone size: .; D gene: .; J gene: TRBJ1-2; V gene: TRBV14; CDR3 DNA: TGTGCCAGCAGCCAACTGGGGAGGGACTATGGCTACACCTTC; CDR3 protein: CASSQLGRDYGYTF
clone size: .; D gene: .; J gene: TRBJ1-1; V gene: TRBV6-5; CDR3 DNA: TGTGCCAGCTCAGTTAGTCCAGGGGCGAACACTGAAGCTTTCTTT; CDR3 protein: CASSVSPGANTEAFF
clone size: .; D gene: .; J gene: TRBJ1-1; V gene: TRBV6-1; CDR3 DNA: TGTGCCAGCAGTGAACATGTCCAGAACACTGAAGCTTTCTTT; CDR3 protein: CASSEHVQNTEAFF
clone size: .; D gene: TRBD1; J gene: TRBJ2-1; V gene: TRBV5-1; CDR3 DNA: TGCGCCAGCAGCTTGGTAGGACAGGGGACCTACTCCTACAATGAGCAGTTCTTC; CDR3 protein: CASSLVGQGTYSYNEQFF
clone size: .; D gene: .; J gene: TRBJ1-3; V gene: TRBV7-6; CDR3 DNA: TGTGCCAGCAGCTCCTCGACAGTCTCTGGAAACACCATATATTTT; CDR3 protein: CASSSSTVSGNTIYF
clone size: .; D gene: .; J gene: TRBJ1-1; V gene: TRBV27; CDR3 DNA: TGTGCCAGCAGTTTATGGCAGGGGTCCGTGGCCACTGAAGCTTTCTTT; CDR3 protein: CASSLWQGSVATEAFF
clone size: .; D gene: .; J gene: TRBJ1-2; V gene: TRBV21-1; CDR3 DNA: TGTGCCAGCAGCAAAGTGATAGGGACAAGCCTGCCCGGCTACACCTTC; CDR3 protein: CASSKVIGTSLPGYTF
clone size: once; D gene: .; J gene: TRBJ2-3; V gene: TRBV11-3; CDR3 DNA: TGTGCCAGCAGCTTAGCCCCCGGAGACACAGATACGCAGTATTTT; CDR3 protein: CASSLAPGDTDTQYF
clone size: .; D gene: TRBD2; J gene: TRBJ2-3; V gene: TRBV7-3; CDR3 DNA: TGTGCCAGCAGCTTAGCGGGGGGACTTGATACGCAGTATTTT; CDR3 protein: CASSLAGGLDTQYF
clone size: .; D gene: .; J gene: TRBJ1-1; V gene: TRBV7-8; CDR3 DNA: TGTGCCAGCAGCTGGAACAGGGCGATGAACACTGAAGCTTTCTTT; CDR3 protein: CASSWNRAMNTEAFF
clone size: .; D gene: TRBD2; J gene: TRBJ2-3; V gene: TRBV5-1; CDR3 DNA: TGCGCCAGCAGCTTGGGACTAGCGGGGACAGATACGCAGTATTTT; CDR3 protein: CASSLGLAGTDTQYF
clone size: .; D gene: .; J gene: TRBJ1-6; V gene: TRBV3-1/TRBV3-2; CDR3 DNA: TGTGCCAGCAAGGACAGCTTTAATTCACCCCTCCACTTT; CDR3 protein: CASKDSFNSPLHF
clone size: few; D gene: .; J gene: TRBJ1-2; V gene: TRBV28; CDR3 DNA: TGTGCCAGCAGCTTGGGGGCATATGGCTACACCTTC; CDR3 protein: CASSLGAYGYTF
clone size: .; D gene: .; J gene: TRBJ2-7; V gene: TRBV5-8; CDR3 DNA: TGTGCCAGCAGCTATTTACAGGGAGAGTACGAGCAGTACTTC; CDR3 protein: CASSYLQGEYEQYF
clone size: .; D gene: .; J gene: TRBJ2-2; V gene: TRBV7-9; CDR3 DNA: TGTGCCAGCAGCTTATCAGGGACGAACACCGGGGAGCTGTTTTTT; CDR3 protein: CASSLSGTNTGELFF
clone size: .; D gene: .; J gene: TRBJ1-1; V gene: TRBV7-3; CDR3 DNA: TGTGCCAGCAGCTTTCGTGAGCGCCCCACTGAAGCTTTCTTT; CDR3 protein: CASSFRERPTEAFF
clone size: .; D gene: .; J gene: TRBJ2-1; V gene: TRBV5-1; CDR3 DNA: TGCGCCAGCAGCTTCAGGGTGGGCTCCTACAATGAGCAGTTCTTC; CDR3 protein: CASSFRVGSYNEQFF
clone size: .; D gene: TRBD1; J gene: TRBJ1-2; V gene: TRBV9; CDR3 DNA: TGTGCCAGCAGCGCCTTTTCGGGGGACAGCTACTATGGCTACACCTTC; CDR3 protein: CASSAFSGDSYYGYTF
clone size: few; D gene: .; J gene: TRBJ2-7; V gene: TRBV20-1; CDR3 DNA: TGCAGTGCTAGTCACAGTCCGGCCTCCTACGAGCAGTACTTC; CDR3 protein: CSASHSPASYEQYF
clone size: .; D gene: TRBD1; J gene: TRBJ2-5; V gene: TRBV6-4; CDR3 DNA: TGTGCCAGCAGGACAGGGGCCTCCCAAGAGACCCAGTACTTC; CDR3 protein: CASRTGASQETQYF
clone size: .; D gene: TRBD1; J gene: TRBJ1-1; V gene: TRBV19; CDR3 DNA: TGTGCCAGTATTATAGGACAGGGAACTGAAGCTTTCTTT; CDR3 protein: CASIIGQGTEAFF
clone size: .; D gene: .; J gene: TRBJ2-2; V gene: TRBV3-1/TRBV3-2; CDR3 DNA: TGTGCCAGCAGCCCCTTAGGGGCAAGGGCCACCGGGGAGCTGTTTTTT; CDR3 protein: CASSPLGARATGELFF
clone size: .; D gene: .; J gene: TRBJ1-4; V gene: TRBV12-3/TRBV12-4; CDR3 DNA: TGTGCCAGCAGGCCCCCTGGGGCAGGAAAACTGTTTTTT; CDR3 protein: CASRPPGAGKLFF
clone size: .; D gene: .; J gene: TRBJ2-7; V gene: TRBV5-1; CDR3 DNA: TGCGCCAGCAGCTCCGATCCACCAGACACCGCCGGCTACGAGCAGTACTTC; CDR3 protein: CASSSDPPDTAGYEQYF
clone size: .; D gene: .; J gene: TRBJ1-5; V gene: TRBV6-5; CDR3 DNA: TGTGCCAGCAAACAGGATGACAATCAGCCCCAGCATTTT; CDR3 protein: CASKQDDNQPQHF
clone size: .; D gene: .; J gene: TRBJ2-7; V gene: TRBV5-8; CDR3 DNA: TGTGCCAGCAGCTTCAAATACGAGCAGTACTTC; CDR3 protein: CASSFKYEQYF
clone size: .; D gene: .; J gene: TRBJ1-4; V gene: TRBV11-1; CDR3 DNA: TGTGCCAGCAGCCCCGGGGAGAGTTCAACTAATGAAAAACTGTTTTTT; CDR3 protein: CASSPGESSTNEKLFF
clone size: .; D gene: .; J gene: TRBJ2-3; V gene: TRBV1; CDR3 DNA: TGCACCAGCAGCCAAGCGGTTTGGGGCGGCACAGATACGCAGTATTTT; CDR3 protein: CTSSQAVWGGTDTQYF
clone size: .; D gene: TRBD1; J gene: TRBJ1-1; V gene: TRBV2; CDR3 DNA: TGTGCCAGCAGTACCGACAGGGGGAACACTGAAGCTTTCTTT; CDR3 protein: CASSTDRGNTEAFF
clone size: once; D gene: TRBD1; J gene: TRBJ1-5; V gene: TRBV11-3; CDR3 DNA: TGTGCCAGCAGCTTAAATTTTAGGACAGGGGGTCAGCCCCAGCATTTT; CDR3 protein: CASSLNFRTGGQPQHF
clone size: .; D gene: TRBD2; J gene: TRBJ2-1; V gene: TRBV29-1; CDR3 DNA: TGCAGCGTGACGGGGGGACCCTACAATGAGCAGTTCTTC; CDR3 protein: CSVTGGPYNEQFF
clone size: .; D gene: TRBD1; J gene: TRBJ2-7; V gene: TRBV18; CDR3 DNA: TGTGCCAGCTCAACAGGGGATGGCGAGCAGTACTTC; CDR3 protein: CASSTGDGEQYF
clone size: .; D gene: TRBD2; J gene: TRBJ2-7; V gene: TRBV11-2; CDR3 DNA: TGTGCCAGCAGCTGGGGACTAGCGGGGGTATCCGAGCAGTACTTC; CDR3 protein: CASSWGLAGVSEQYF
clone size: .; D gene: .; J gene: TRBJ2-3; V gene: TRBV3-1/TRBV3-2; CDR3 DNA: TGTGCCAGCAGCCAACGAGATACGCAGTATTTT; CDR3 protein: CASSQRDTQYF
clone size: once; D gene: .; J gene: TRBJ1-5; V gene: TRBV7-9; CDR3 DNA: TGTGCCAGCAGCTTATCATCCACGGTTAATCAGCCCCAGCATTTT; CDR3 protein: CASSLSSTVNQPQHF
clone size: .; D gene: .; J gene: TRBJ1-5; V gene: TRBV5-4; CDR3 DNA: TGTGCCAGCAGCGCAGGTGGGACAAACAATCAGCCCCAGCATTTT; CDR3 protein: CASSAGGTNNQPQHF
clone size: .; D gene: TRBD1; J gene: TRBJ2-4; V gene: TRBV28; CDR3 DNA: TGTGCCAGCAGCCATAGTAACAGGGGGACGAACATTCAGTACTTC; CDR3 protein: CASSHSNRGTNIQYF
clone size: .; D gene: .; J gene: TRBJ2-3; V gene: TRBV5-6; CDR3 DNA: TGTGCCAGCAGCTCTCCCAGTGGGCTGACAGATACGCAGTATTTT; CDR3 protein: CASSSPSGLTDTQYF
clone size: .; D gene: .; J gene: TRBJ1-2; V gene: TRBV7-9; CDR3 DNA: TGTGCCAGCAGCGCGACAGGTCTTAACTATGGCTACACCTTC; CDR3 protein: CASSATGLNYGYTF
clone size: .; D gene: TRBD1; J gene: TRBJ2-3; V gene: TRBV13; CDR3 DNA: TGTGCCAGCAGACAAACCACAGGGGGCGTCCCAGATACGCAGTATTTT; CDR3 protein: CASRQTTGGVPDTQYF